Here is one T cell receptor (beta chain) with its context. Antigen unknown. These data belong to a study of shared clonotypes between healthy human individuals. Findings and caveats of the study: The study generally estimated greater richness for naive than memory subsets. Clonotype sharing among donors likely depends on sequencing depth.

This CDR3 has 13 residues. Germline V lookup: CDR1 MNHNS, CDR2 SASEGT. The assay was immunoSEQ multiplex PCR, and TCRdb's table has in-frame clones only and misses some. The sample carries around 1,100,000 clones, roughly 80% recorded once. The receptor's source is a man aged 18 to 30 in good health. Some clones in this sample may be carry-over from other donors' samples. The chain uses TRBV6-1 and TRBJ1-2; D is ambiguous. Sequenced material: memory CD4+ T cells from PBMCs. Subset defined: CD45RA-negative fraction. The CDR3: CGTWADTNYGYTF. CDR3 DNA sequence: TGTGGCACGTGGGCTGATACAAACTATGGCTACACCTTC.